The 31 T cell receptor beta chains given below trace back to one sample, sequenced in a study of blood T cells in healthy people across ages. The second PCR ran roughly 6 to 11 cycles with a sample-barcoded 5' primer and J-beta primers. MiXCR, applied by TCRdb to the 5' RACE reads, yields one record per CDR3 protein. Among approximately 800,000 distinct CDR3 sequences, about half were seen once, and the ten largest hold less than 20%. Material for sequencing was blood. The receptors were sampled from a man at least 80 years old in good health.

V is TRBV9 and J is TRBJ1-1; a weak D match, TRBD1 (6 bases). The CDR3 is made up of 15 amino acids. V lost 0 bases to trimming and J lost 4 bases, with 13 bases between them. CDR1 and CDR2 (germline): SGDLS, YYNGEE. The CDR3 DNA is TGTGCCAGCAGCGTAGCTGGGGGCTTCAGCACTGAAGCTTTCTTT. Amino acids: CASSVAGGFSTEAFF.

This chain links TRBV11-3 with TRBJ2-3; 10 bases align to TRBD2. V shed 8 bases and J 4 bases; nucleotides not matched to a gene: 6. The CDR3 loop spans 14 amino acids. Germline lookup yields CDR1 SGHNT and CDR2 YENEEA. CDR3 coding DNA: TGTGCCAGCTCCGGAGCGGGAGGGCCAGATACGCAGTATTTT. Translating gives CASSGAGGPDTQYF.

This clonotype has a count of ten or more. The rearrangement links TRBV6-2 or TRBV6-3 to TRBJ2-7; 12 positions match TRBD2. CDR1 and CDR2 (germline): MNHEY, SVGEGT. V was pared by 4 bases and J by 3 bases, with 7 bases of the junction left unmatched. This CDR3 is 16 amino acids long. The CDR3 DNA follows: TGTGCCAGCAGTTTGCTTTGGACTAGCGGGAACTACGAGCAGTACTTC. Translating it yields CASSLLWTSGNYEQYF.

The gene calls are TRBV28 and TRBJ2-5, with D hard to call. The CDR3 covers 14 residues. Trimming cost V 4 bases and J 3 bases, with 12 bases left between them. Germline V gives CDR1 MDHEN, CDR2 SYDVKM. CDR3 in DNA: TGTGCCAGCAGTTCCGACCGGACCAAAGAGACCCAGTACTTC. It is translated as CASSSDRTKETQYF.

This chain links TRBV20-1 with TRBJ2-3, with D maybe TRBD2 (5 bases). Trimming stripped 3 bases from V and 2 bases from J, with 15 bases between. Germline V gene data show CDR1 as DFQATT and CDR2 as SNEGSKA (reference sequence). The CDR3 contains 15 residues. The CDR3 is CSARGEGSNTDTQYF. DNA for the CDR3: TGCAGTGCTAGGGGTGAGGGATCGAACACAGATACGCAGTATTTT.

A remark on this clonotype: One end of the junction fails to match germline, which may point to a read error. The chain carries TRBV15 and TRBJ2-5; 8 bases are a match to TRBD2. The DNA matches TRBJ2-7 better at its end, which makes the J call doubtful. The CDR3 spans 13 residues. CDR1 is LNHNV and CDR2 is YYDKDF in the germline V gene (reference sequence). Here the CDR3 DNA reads TGTGCCGCCAGCAGCCATAGCGGGAACGAGCAGTACTTC. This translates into CAASSHSGNEQYF.

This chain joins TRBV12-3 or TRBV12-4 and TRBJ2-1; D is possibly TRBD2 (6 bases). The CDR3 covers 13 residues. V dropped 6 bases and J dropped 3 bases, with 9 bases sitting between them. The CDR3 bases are TGTGCCAGCAGAGGGCGGGACTACAATGAGCAGTTCTTC. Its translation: CASRGRDYNEQFF.

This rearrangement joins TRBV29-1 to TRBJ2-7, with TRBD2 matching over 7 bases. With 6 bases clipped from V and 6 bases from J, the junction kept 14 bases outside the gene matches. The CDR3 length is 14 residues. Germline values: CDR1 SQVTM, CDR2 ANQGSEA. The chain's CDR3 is CSVSPASGDSEQYF. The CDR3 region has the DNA TGCAGCGTGTCCCCGGCTAGCGGCGATTCCGAGCAGTACTTC.

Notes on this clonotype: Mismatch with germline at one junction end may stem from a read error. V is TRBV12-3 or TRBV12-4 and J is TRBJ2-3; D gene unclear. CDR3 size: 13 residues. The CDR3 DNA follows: TGTGCCTGCAGCAGGACGGGCCCAGATACGCAGTATTTT. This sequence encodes CACSRTGPDTQYF.

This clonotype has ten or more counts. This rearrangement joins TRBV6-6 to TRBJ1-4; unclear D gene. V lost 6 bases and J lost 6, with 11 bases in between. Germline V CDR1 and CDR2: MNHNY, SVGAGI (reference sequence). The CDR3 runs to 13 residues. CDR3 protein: CASRGITDEKLFF. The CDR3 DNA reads TGTGCCAGCAGGGGGATCACGGATGAAAAACTGTTTTTT.

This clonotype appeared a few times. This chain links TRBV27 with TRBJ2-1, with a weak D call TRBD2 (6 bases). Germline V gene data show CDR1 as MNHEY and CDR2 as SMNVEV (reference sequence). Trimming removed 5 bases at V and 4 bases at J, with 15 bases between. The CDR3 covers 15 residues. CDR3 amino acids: CASSQTGTPYNEQFF. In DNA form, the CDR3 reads TGTGCCAGCAGTCAGACCGGGACTCCTTACAATGAGCAGTTCTTC.

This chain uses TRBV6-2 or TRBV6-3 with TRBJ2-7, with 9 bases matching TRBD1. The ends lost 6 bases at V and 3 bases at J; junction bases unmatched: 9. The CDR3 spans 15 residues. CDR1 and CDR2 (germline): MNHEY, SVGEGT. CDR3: CASRTLRGQGYEQYF. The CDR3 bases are TGTGCCAGCAGAACCCTCAGGGGACAGGGCTACGAGCAGTACTTC.

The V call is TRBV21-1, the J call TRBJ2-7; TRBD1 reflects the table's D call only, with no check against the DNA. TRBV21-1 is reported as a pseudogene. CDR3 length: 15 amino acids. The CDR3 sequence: CASTLRDRGRREQYF. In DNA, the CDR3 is TGTGCCAGCACCCTCCGGGACAGGGGGCGACGAGAGCAGTACTTC.

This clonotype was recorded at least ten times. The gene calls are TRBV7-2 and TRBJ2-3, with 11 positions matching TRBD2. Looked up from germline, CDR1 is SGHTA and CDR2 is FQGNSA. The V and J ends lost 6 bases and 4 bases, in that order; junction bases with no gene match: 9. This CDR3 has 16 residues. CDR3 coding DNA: TGTGCCAGCAGTTCCGGACTAGCGGGTAGGGCAGATACGCAGTATTTT. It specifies CASSSGLAGRADTQYF.

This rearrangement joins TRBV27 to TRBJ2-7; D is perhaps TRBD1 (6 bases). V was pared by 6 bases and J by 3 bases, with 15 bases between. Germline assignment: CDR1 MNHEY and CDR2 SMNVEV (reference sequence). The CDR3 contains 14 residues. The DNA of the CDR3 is TGTGCCAGCAGCCAACAGGGAATGTTCTACGAGCAGTACTTC. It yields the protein CASSQQGMFYEQYF.

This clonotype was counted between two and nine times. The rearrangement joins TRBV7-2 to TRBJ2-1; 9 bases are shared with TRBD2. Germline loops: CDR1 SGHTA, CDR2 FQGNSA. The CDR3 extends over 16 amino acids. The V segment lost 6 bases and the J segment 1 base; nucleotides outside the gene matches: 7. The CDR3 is CASSLSGSPSYNEQFF. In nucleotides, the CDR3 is TGTGCCAGCAGTCTTAGCGGGAGCCCATCCTACAATGAGCAGTTCTTC.

CDR3 DNA: TGTGCCAGCAGTTTTCTGTCCGGGACAGGGGTTCAGCCCCAGCATTTT. Translating it yields CASSFLSGTGVQPQHF. The V and J genes are TRBV28 and TRBJ1-5; TRBD1 matches at 10 bases. The V gene end was trimmed by 3 bases and the J gene end by 6 bases; junction bases not matched to a gene: 8. CDR1 is MDHEN, CDR2 SYDVKM, per germline. The CDR3 covers 16 residues.

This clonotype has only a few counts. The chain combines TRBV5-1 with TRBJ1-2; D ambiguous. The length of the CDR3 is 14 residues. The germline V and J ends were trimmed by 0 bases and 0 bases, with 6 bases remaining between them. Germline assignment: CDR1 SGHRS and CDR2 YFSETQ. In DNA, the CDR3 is TGCGCCAGCAGCTTGGAGTTGGCTAACTATGGCTACACCTTC. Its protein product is CASSLELANYGYTF.

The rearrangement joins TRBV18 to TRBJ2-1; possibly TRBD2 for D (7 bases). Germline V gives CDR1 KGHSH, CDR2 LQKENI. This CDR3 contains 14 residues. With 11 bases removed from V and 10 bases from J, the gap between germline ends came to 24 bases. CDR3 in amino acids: CAGLGQHGEGEQFF. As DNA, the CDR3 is TGTGCCGGTCTCGGACAGCATGGGGAGGGCGAGCAGTTCTTC. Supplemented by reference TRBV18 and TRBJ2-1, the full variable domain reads NAGVMQNPRHLVRRRGQEARLRCSPMKGHSHVYWYRQLPEEGLKFMVYLQKENIIDESGMPKERFSAEFPKEGPSILRIQQVVRGDSAAYFCAGLGQHGEGEQFFGPGTRLTVL.

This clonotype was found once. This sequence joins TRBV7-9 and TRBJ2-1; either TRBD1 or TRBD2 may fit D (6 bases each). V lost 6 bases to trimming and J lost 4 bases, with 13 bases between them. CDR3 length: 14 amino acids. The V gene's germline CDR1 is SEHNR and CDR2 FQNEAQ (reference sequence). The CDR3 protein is CASRGGTGYNEQFF. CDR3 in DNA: TGTGCCAGCAGGGGGGGAACAGGGTACAATGAGCAGTTCTTC.

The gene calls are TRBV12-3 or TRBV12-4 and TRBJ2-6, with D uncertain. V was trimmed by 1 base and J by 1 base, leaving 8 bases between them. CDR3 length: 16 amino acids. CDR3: CASSLGVGSGANVLTF. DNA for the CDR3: TGTGCCAGCAGTTTAGGGGTTGGATCTGGGGCCAACGTCCTGACTTTC.

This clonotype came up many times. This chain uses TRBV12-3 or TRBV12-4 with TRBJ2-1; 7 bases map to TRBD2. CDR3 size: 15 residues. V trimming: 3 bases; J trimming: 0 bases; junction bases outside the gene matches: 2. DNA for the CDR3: TGTGCCAGCAGTTTCGGCGGGAGCTCCTACAATGAGCAGTTCTTC. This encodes CASSFGGSSYNEQFF.

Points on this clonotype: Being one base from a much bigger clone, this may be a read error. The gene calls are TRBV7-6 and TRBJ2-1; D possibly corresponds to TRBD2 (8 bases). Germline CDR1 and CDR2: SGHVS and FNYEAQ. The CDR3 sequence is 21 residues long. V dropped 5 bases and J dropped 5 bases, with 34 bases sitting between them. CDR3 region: CASSPQGGILAAAQPDNEQFF. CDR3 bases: TGTGCCAGCAGCCCCCAGGGGGGCATACTAGCGGCCGCCCAGCCCGACAATGAGCAGTTCTTC. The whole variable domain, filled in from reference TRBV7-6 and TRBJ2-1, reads GAGVSQSPRYKVTKRGQDVALRCDPISGHVSLYWYRQALGQGPEFLTYFNYEAQQDKSGLPNDRFSAERPEGSISTLTIQRTEQRDSAMYRCASSPQGGILAAAQPDNEQFFGPGTRLTVL.

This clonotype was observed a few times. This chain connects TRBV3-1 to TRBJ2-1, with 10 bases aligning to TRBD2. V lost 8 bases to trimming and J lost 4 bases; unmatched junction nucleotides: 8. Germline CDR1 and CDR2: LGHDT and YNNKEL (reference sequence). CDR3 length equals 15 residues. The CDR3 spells CASERASGRYNEQFF. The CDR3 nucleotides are TGTGCCAGCGAGCGGGCTAGCGGGAGATACAATGAGCAGTTCTTC.

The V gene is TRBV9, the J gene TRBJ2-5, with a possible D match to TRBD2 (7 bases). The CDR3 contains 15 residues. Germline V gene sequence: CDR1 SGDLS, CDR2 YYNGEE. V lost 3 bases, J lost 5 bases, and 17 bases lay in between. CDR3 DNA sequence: TGTGCCAGCAGCGAGGGGGGGAGAGGCGTCGAGACCCAGTACTTC. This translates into CASSEGGRGVETQYF.

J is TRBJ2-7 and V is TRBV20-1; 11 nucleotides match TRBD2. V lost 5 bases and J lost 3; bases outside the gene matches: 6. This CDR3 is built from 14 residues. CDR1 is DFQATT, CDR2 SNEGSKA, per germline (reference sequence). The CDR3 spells CSAETSGNIYEQYF. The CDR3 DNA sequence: TGCAGTGCTGAGACTAGCGGGAATATCTACGAGCAGTACTTC.

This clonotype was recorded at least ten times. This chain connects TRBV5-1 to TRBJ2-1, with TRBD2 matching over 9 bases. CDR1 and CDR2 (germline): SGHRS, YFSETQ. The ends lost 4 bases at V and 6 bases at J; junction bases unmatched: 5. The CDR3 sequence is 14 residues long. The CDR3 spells CASSLGLASNEQFF. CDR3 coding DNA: TGCGCCAGCAGCCTTGGACTAGCGAGCAATGAGCAGTTCTTC.

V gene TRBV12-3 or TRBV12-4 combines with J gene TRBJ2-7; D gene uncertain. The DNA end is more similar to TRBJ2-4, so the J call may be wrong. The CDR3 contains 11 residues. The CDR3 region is CASPPLGIQYF. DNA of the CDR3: TGTGCCAGCCCCCCACTGGGCATTCAGTACTTC.

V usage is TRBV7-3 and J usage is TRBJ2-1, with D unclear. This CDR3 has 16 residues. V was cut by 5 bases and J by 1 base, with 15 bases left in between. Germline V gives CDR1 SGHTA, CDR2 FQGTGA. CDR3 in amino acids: CASSPLGRSSYNEQFF. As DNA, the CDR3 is TGTGCCAGCAGCCCCCTCGGCAGGTCGTCCTACAATGAGCAGTTCTTC.

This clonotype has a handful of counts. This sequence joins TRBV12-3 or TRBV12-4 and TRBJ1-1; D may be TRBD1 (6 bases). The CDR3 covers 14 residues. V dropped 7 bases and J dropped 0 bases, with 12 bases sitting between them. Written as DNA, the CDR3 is TGTGCCAGCACCCCGGGACATATGAACACTGAAGCTTTCTTT. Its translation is CASTPGHMNTEAFF.

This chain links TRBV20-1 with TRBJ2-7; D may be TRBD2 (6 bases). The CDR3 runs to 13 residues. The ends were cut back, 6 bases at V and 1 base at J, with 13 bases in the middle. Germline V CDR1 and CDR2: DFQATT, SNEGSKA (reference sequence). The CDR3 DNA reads TGCAGTGCAACAACCGGGACTTCCTACGAGCAGTACTTC. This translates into CSATTGTSYEQYF.